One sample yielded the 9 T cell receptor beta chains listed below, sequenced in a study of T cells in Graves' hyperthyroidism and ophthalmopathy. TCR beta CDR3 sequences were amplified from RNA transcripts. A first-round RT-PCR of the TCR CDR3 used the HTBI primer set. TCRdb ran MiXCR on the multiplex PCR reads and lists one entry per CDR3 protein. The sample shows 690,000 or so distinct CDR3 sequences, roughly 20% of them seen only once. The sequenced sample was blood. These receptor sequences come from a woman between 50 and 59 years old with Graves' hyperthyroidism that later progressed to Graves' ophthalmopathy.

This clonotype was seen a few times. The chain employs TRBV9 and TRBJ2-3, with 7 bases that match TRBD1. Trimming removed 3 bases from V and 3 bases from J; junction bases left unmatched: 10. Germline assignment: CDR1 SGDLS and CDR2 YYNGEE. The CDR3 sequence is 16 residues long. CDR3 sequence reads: CASSAYRGESTDTQYF. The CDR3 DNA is TGTGCCAGCAGCGCCTACAGGGGAGAATCAACAGATACGCAGTATTTT.

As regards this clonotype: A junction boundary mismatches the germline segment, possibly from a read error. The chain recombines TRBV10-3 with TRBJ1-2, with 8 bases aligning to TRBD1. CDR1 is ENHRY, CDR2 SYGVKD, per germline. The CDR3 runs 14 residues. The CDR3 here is CAIRDTGGVYGHTF. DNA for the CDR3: TGTGCCATCCGTGACACAGGGGGAGTATATGGCCACACCTTC.

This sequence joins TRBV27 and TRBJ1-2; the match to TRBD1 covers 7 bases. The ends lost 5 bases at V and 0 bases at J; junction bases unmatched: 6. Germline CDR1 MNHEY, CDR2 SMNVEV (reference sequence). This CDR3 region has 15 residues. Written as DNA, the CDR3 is TGTGCCAGCAGTCGCGGAGGACAGGCTAACTATGGCTACACCTTC. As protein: CASSRGGQANYGYTF.

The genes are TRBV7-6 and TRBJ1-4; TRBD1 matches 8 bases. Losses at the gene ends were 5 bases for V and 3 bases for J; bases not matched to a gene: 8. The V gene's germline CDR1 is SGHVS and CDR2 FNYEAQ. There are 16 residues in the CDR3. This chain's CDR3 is CASSTPDRVANEKLFF. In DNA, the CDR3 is TGTGCCAGCAGCACACCGGACAGGGTGGCTAATGAAAAACTGTTTTTT.

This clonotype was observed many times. The CDR3 protein is CASSRSGENYNEQFF. The CDR3 DNA sequence: TGTGCCAGCAGCCGTAGCGGGGAAAACTACAATGAGCAGTTCTTC. The chain has TRBV11-1 and TRBJ2-1; 8 positions agree with TRBD2. CDR1 SGHAT and CDR2 FQDESV come from the germline V gene (reference sequence). With 5 bases clipped from V and 3 bases from J, the junction kept 6 bases outside the gene matches. The CDR3 covers 15 residues.

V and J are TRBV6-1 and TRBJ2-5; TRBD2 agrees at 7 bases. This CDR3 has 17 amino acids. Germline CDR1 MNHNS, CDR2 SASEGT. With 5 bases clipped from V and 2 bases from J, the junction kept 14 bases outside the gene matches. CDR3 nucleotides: TGTGCCAGCAGTAAACCTCGCCGCGGGGGAGTTCAAGAGACCCAGTACTTC. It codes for CASSKPRRGGVQETQYF.

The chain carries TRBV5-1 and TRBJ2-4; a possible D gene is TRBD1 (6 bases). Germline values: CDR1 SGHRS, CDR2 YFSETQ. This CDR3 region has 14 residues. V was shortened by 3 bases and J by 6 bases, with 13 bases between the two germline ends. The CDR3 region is CASSSQGIINIQYF. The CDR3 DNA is TGCGCCAGCAGCTCACAGGGTATTATAAACATTCAGTACTTC.

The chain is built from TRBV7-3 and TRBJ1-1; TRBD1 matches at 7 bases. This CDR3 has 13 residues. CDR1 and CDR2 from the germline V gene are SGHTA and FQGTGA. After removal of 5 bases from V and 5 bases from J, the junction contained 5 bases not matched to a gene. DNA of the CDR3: TGTGCCAGCAGCATACTACAGGGGACTGAAGCTTTCTTT. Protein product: CASSILQGTEAFF.

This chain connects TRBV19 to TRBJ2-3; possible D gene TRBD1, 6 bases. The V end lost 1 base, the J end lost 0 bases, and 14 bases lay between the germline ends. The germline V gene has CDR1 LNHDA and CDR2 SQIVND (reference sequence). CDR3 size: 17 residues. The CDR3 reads CASSIGGQPRSTDTQYF. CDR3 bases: TGTGCCAGTAGTATAGGCGGACAGCCCCGGAGCACAGATACGCAGTATTTT.